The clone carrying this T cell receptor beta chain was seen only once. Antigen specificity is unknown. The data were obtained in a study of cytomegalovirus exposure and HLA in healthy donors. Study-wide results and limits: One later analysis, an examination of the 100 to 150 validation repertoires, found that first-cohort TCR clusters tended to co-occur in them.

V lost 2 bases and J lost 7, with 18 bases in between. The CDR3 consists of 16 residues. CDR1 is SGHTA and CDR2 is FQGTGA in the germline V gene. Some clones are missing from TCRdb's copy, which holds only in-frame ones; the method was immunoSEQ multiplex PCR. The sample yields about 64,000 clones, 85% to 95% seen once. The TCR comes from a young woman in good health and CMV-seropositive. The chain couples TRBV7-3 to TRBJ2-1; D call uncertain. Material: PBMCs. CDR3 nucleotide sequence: TGTGCCAGCAGCTTACAGGTTCAACCTTTTGGTAATGAGCAGTTCTTC. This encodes CASSLQVQPFGNEQFF.